Presented here are 30 T cell receptor beta chains from one specimen sequenced in a study of graft-versus-host responses after intestinal transplantation. Their antigens are not known. The protocol was immunoSEQ multiplex PCR, while the TCRdb copy is restricted to in-frame clones and leaves out a portion. The sample yields about 88,000 clones, roughly 90% seen once. Here the sequenced sample was unstimulated CD4+ T cells sorted from spleen or lymph node cells, taken before intestinal transplant. These receptors came from a human donor who received an intestinal transplant.

The rearrangement links TRBV5-1 to TRBJ2-7, with 10 bases aligning to TRBD1. Germline CDR1 SGHRS, CDR2 YFSETQ. This CDR3 is built from 14 residues. With V trimmed by 3 bases and J by 0 bases, 0 bases remained unmatched. CDR3 coding DNA: TGCGCCAGCAGCTGGGACAGGGGCTCCTACGAGCAGTACTTC. Its protein is CASSWDRGSYEQYF.

This clone was detected only a few times. Other DNA sequences in this sample translate to the same CDR3. The J gene is TRBJ2-7, the V gene TRBV5-1; D unclear. Germline lookup yields CDR1 SGHRS and CDR2 YFSETQ. The CDR3 consists of 14 residues. Deletions cut 0 bases from V and 3 bases from J, with 10 bases between. The CDR3 loop reads CASSLAAVDYEQYF. The CDR3, as DNA: TGCGCCAGCAGCTTGGCTGCGGTGGACTACGAGCAGTACTTC.

The V call is TRBV25-1, the J call TRBJ1-1, with a weak D call TRBD1 (5 bases). The germline V gene has CDR1 MGHDK and CDR2 SYGVNS. V was pared by 1 base and J by 1 base, with 16 bases between. The CDR3 totals 17 residues. CDR3 sequence: CASSEWAPQVWNTEAFF. CDR3 coding DNA: TGTGCCAGCAGTGAATGGGCCCCACAGGTCTGGAACACTGAAGCTTTCTTT.

The chain combines TRBV5-1 with TRBJ2-2, with 10 bases aligning to TRBD1. This CDR3 is built from 16 residues. The junction had 4 bases not matched to a gene; V was cut back by 0 bases and J by 5 bases. Germline CDR1 reads SGHRS; CDR2 reads YFSETQ. The CDR3 loop is CASSLGQGARTGELFF. The CDR3 DNA is TGCGCCAGCAGCTTGGGACAGGGGGCGCGGACCGGGGAGCTGTTTTTT.

The V call is TRBV5-4, the J call TRBJ2-2, with 9 bases matching TRBD1. CDR1 is SGHNT, CDR2 YYREEE, per germline (reference sequence). The CDR3 runs to 17 residues. Trimming at V came to 0 bases and at J to 1 base, leaving 4 bases not matched to a gene. CDR3 bases: TGTGCCAGCAGCTTGGGGCCGGGACAGGGGAACACCGGGGAGCTGTTTTTT. It translates to CASSLGPGQGNTGELFF.

CDR3 DNA sequence: TGCGCCAGCAGCATCAGGGGGAGCACAGATACGCAGTATTTT. It translates to CASSIRGSTDTQYF. The chain carries TRBV5-1 and TRBJ2-3; 7 bases line up with TRBD1. The CDR3 extends over 14 amino acids. CDR1 is SGHRS, CDR2 YFSETQ, per germline. The trim removed 4 bases at V and 0 bases at J, leaving 2 bases unmatched. Complete variable domain (other parts from reference TRBV5-1 and TRBJ2-3): KAGVTQTPRYLIKTRGQQVTLSCSPISGHRSVSWYQQTPGQGLQFLFEYFSETQRNKGNFPGRFSGRQFSNSRSEMNVSTLELGDSALYLCASSIRGSTDTQYFGPGTRLTVL.

This CDR3 is CASSQSATASYEKLFF. For the CDR3, the DNA is TGTGCCAGCAGCCAATCAGCGACAGCATCCTATGAAAAACTGTTTTTT. The chain carries TRBV16 and TRBJ1-4, with D maybe TRBD1 (5 bases). V was cut by 0 bases and J by 6 bases, with 14 bases left in between. CDR1 KGHSY and CDR2 FQNENV come from the germline V gene. CDR3 length: 16 amino acids.

The V call is TRBV4-2, the J call TRBJ2-1; a weak D match, TRBD2 (7 bases). Per germline, CDR1 LGHNA and CDR2 YNFKEQ. This CDR3 spans 14 amino acids. V was pared by 4 bases and J by 7 bases, with 14 bases between. CDR3 sequence reads: CASSLLQGGNEQFF. For the CDR3, the DNA is TGTGCCAGCAGCCTTCTACAGGGAGGGAATGAGCAGTTCTTC.

CDR3: CASSGGQGGNEKLFF. Here the CDR3 DNA reads TGCGCCAGCAGCGGAGGACAGGGCGGGAATGAAAAACTGTTTTTT. The chain uses TRBV5-1 and TRBJ1-4; 8 nucleotides agree with TRBD1. The ends lost 4 bases at V and 5 bases at J; junction bases unmatched: 7. There are 15 residues in the CDR3. The germline CDR1 and CDR2 sequences are SGHRS and YFSETQ.

The chain has TRBV6-5 and TRBJ1-2, with D hard to call. This CDR3 is 13 amino acids long. CDR1 is MNHEY, CDR2 SVGAGI, per germline. Trimming took 10 bases from V and 4 from J, leaving 16 bases between them. The CDR3 region has the DNA TGTGCCACCGCTCCCGGGGTGGGCTATGGCTACACCTTC. Translating it yields CATAPGVGYGYTF.

The chain recombines TRBV7-8 with TRBJ1-2, with TRBD1 identical over 7 bases. With V trimmed by 6 bases and J by 0 bases, 1 base remained unmatched. Germline assignment: CDR1 SGHVS and CDR2 FQNEAQ. The CDR3 length is 13 residues. In nucleotides, the CDR3 is TGTGCCAGCAGTCAGGGGGCTAACTATGGCTACACCTTC. It translates to CASSQGANYGYTF.

V gene TRBV5-6 combines with J gene TRBJ1-4; no definite D call. In germline, CDR1 is SGHDT, CDR2 YYEEEE. V lost 0 bases and J lost 0, with 15 bases in between. The CDR3 length is 18 residues. The CDR3 here is CASSLGARGGATNEKLFF. CDR3 nucleotide sequence: TGTGCCAGCAGCTTGGGAGCGCGGGGTGGGGCAACTAATGAAAAACTGTTTTTT.

The chain links TRBV7-3 to TRBJ2-5; the match to TRBD2 covers 11 bases. Unmatched junction bases numbered 7, after V lost 5 bases and J lost 5 bases. The CDR3 is made up of 15 amino acids. Germline loops: CDR1 SGHTA, CDR2 FQGTGA. The chain's CDR3 is CASSQRLAGLETQYF. The CDR3 DNA is TGTGCCAGCAGCCAACGACTAGCGGGGCTTGAGACCCAGTACTTC.

This chain connects TRBV18 to TRBJ1-4; tentative D call: TRBD1 (5 bases). The V end was cut by 6 bases, the J end by 7 bases, with 21 bases between. Germline V lookup: CDR1 KGHSH, CDR2 LQKENI. The CDR3 is made up of 16 amino acids. This CDR3 reads CASSPNGPGYGEKLFF. The CDR3 DNA follows: TGTGCCAGCTCCCCCAATGGGCCAGGGTACGGTGAAAAACTGTTTTTT.

The rearrangement joins TRBV9 to TRBJ2-3, with 8 bases that match TRBD2. CDR3 size: 15 residues. Germline V gene data show CDR1 as SGDLS and CDR2 as YYNGEE. With 4 bases clipped from V and 4 bases from J, the junction kept 8 bases outside the gene matches. CDR3 residues: CASSPRGGWADTQYF. The CDR3 nucleotides are TGTGCCAGCAGCCCCCGGGGGGGTTGGGCAGATACGCAGTATTTT.

This chain joins TRBV6-5 and TRBJ2-7, with a possible D match to TRBD2 (5 bases). The CDR3 covers 13 residues. The germline V gene encodes CDR1 MNHEY and CDR2 SVGAGI. V shed 6 bases and J shed 4 bases, with 13 bases lying between them. The CDR3, as DNA: TGTGCCAGCAGGGGGAACGGCGGGTACGAGCAGTACTTC. It yields the protein CASRGNGGYEQYF.

The genes are TRBV6-1 and TRBJ2-4, with 7 positions matching TRBD1. The CDR3 extends over 15 amino acids. Germline CDR1 is MNHNS and CDR2 is SASEGT. V trimming: 8 bases; J trimming: 6 bases; junction bases outside the gene matches: 13. The CDR3 bases are TGTGCCAGCCTCGGTTTTATCGGGACAGCAAACATTCAGTACTTC. Translating it yields CASLGFIGTANIQYF.

This clone was seen more than once but under ten times. This chain connects TRBV7-9 to TRBJ2-7; a weak D match, TRBD1 (6 bases). The ends were cut back, 0 bases at V and 4 bases at J, with 10 bases in the middle. CDR1 and CDR2 from the germline V gene are SEHNR and FQNEAQ (reference sequence). This CDR3 is 14 amino acids long. The CDR3 region has the DNA TGTGCCAGCAGCTTAGCTAACAGGGTTTACGAGCAGTACTTC. Protein product: CASSLANRVYEQYF.

This chain uses TRBV19 with TRBJ2-1; D may be TRBD2 (6 bases). This CDR3 is built from 11 residues. Trimming shortened V by 3 bases and J by 10 bases, and 7 bases separated the two germline ends. Germline CDR1 LNHDA, CDR2 SQIVND (reference sequence). CDR3 sequence (DNA): TGTGCCAGTAGTATTGGGAGGGAGCAGTTCTTC. It yields the protein CASSIGREQFF.

The count of this clone is one. The chain employs TRBV6-1 and TRBJ2-3; 9 bases align to TRBD1. The germline CDR1 and CDR2 sequences are MNHNS and SASEGT. V trimming: 0 bases; J trimming: 4 bases; junction bases outside the gene matches: 8. The CDR3 length is 17 residues. CDR3 DNA sequence: TGTGCCAGCAGTGAAGCTCCCGGGACAGGGTGGGCAGATACGCAGTATTTT. It encodes CASSEAPGTGWADTQYF.

CDR3 protein: CASSAGLAGGLEQYF. DNA for the CDR3: TGTGCCAGCAGCGCGGGACTAGCGGGGGGACTCGAGCAGTACTTC. The gene calls are TRBV2 and TRBJ2-7, with 15 nucleotides matching TRBD2. V lost 6 bases, J lost 6 bases, and 6 bases stayed unmatched. Germline V gene sequence: CDR1 SNHLY, CDR2 FYNNEI. The CDR3 covers 15 residues. Supplemented by reference TRBV2 and TRBJ2-7, the full variable domain reads EPEVTQTPSHQVTQMGQEVILRCVPISNHLYFYWYRQILGQKVEFLVSFYNNEISEKSEIFDDQFSVERPDGSNFTLKIRSTKLEDSAMYFCASSAGLAGGLEQYFGPGTRLTVT.

This chain uses TRBV5-1 with TRBJ2-7, with 14 positions matching TRBD2. V was clipped by 5 bases and J by 2 bases; unmatched bases: 3. Germline V gives CDR1 SGHRS, CDR2 YFSETQ. The CDR3 runs to 15 residues. The CDR3: CASSKTSGGAYEQYF. The CDR3 DNA reads as TGCGCCAGCAGTAAGACTAGCGGGGGGGCCTACGAGCAGTACTTC. Full variable domain (rest looked up from reference TRBV5-1 and TRBJ2-7): KAGVTQTPRYLIKTRGQQVTLSCSPISGHRSVSWYQQTPGQGLQFLFEYFSETQRNKGNFPGRFSGRQFSNSRSEMNVSTLELGDSALYLCASSKTSGGAYEQYFGPGTRLTVT.

This clone was counted between two and nine times. The rearrangement links TRBV6-5 to TRBJ1-2; a weak D match, TRBD1 (5 bases). The germline V and J ends were trimmed by 6 bases and 4 bases, with 9 bases remaining between them. The germline V gene encodes CDR1 MNHEY and CDR2 SVGAGI. The CDR3 contains 12 residues. CDR3 loop: CASRADSYGYTF. The CDR3, as DNA: TGTGCCAGCAGGGCTGACAGCTATGGCTACACCTTC.

The V call is TRBV6-4, the J call TRBJ1-1; weak D call: TRBD1 (6 bases). V shed 6 bases and J shed 1 base, with 9 bases lying between them. Germline loops: CDR1 MRHNA, CDR2 SNTAGT. This CDR3 region has 13 residues. CDR3 amino acids: CASRGHPNTEAFF. CDR3 nucleotides: TGTGCCAGCAGGGGACACCCGAACACTGAAGCTTTCTTT.

The gene calls are TRBV5-1 and TRBJ2-7, with 10 positions matching TRBD1. Germline CDR1 is SGHRS and CDR2 is YFSETQ. V was clipped by 0 bases and J by 6 bases; unmatched bases: 6. The CDR3 has 15 residues. The CDR3 DNA reads TGCGCCAGCAGCTTGGTGGGACAGGGGTTTTCCGAGCAGTACTTC. Translation gives CASSLVGQGFSEQYF.

The chain has TRBV2 and TRBJ2-5, with TRBD2 matching over 9 bases. The CDR3 sequence is 15 residues long. CDR1 is SNHLY, CDR2 FYNNEI, per germline. With V trimmed by 6 bases and J by 2 bases, 7 bases remained unmatched. The CDR3 reads CASRAGTSHQETQYF. CDR3 DNA: TGTGCCAGCAGAGCTGGGACTAGCCATCAAGAGACCCAGTACTTC.

This rearrangement joins TRBV6-5 to TRBJ1-3, with no clear D. Germline V lookup: CDR1 MNHEY, CDR2 SVGAGI. The CDR3 sequence is 13 residues long. Trimming stripped 5 bases from V and 0 bases from J, with 5 bases between. The CDR3 protein is CASSVFSGNTIYF. CDR3 DNA: TGTGCCAGCAGTGTATTCTCTGGAAACACCATATATTTT.

The chain combines TRBV19 with TRBJ2-1, with 12 positions matching TRBD2. The junction had 5 bases not matched to a gene; V was cut back by 3 bases and J by 2 bases. The CDR3 sequence is 17 residues long. The germline CDR1 and CDR2 sequences are LNHDA and SQIVND (reference sequence). CDR3: CASSISSGGAAYNEQFF. The CDR3 nucleotides are TGTGCCAGTAGTATCTCTAGCGGGGGGGCCGCCTACAATGAGCAGTTCTTC.

V usage is TRBV5-6 and J usage is TRBJ2-7; D possibly corresponds to TRBD2 (7 bases). From germline, CDR1 is SGHDT and CDR2 YYEEEE. Trimming shortened V by 1 base and J by 4 bases, and 12 bases separated the two germline ends. This CDR3 has 14 residues. In nucleotides, the CDR3 is TGTGCCAGCAGCTTGCCGGGGGGCGGGTACGAGCAGTACTTC. Protein product: CASSLPGGGYEQYF.

The rearrangement joins TRBV18 to TRBJ1-3; D possibly corresponds to TRBD1 (5 bases). The CDR3 loop spans 15 amino acids. Germline V lookup: CDR1 KGHSH, CDR2 LQKENI. Trimming removed 4 bases from V and 4 bases from J, with 14 bases in between. This chain's CDR3 is CASSRDSSWGNTIYF. CDR3 coding DNA: TGTGCCAGCTCACGTGACAGTTCATGGGGAAACACCATATATTTT.